This T cell receptor beta chain was observed in a study of blood T cell repertoires in COVID-19 (dated by TCRdb to 2019 to 2021). Describing the broader study: The collaborator samples originated in the United States, Italy and Spain and spanned the acute and convalescent phases of COVID-19. The material from the prospective study consisted of cDNA or gDNA derived from T cells, B-cell-depleted T cells, or PBMCs. Deeply sampled blood TCRbeta repertoires from subjects exposed to, actively infected with, or recovered from COVID-19 were included in the dataset. A freely available public database, intended as a resource for researchers studying the immune response to SARS-CoV-2, is where the repertoires were released. The samples were drawn from two sources: the first 160 participants of the ongoing ImmuneRACE study, and some 1,300 subjects contributed by 6 global collaborators. A de-identified subject ID, COVID-19 status, age in years and sex were almost always included in the sample metadata. HLA class I and class II types, where available, came from metadata supplied by the sample provider rather than from assay-based typing. Summary of the overall study and its limitations: How much clinical and demographic metadata was included differed by source and by participant, and the metadata was provided uncurated.

The collaborating institutions used their own protocols to collect whole blood in K2EDTA tubes. For TCRbeta analysis, collaborators shipped samples in one of three forms: frozen whole blood, isolated PBMCs, or DNA extracted from either of those sample types. Via the germline V gene (reference sequence), CDR1 is MNHEY and CDR2 SMNVEV. Trimming accounts for 3 bases at V and 8 bases at J, while the number of junction bases matched to no gene is 13. The CDR3 starts with the cysteine, ends with the phenylalanine, and has 16 residues. The entry retains the CDR3 DNA only, 48 bases that are in frame from base 1. The immunoSEQ Assay, a bias-controlled multiplex PCR, was used to amplify TCRbeta CDR3 regions from genomic DNA. From the authors' description of their analysis: Within the assay, amplification of reference gene primers was used to estimate how many nucleated cells each sample contained. To quantify the absolute abundance of each unique TCRbeta CDR3 rearrangement, sequence reads were collapsed and filtered. For each sample, productive Simpson clonality was calculated as the square root of Simpson's diversity index over productive rearrangements. TCRdb mirrors the immuneACCESS table, restricted to in-frame sequences. Some clones are absent from its copies; in checked studies, under half trace to an unresolved V gene, and the reason for the others is unknown. From that table come the V and J calls and clone size; the DNA was used to work out D and trimming. For this sample there are 74,000 or so clones; over 75% appear just once. The ten largest clones capture under 3% of the sample.

This clone was recorded once. It lacks a known antigen. Per-nucleotide qualities are absent, and no much larger clonotype sits a single base away. The receptor was derived from a man between 50 and 59 years old with acute or convalescent COVID-19. The sequence is built from TRBV27 and TRBJ1-2, with 9 middle bases fitting TRBD1. The sequenced sample was peripheral blood. The bases are TGTGCCAGCAGTTTGAGACCGGGACAGGGTTCGGGAGGCTACACCTTC. This encodes CASSLRPGQGSGGYTF.